One sample yielded the 15 T cell receptor beta chains listed below, sequenced in a study of shared clonotypes between healthy human individuals. Libraries were prepared by immunoSEQ multiplex PCR; TCRdb keeps only in-frame clonotypes and omits some of them. The repertoire holds about 1,500,000 clones, with approximately 97% as singletons. The sequencing input was naive CD4+ T cells sorted from blood. Subset denoted: CD45RA+ positively selected. The source is a man aged 25-45 years in good health.

This rearrangement joins TRBV5-1 to TRBJ2-1, with 12 nucleotides matching TRBD2. V shed 5 bases and J 4 bases; nucleotides not matched to a gene: 4. The germline gives CDR1 SGHRS, CDR2 YFSETQ. The CDR3 is 15 residues long. CDR3 in DNA: TGCGCCAGCAGGCCCGGGACTAGCGGGTACAATGAGCAGTTCTTC. It encodes CASRPGTSGYNEQFF.

V usage is TRBV19 and J usage is TRBJ1-4, with TRBD1 matching over 8 bases. After removal of 5 bases from V and 8 bases from J, the junction contained 4 bases not matched to a gene. This CDR3 has 13 amino acids. Germline V gene sequence: CDR1 LNHDA, CDR2 SQIVND (reference sequence). CDR3 sequence: CASSVTGEEKLFF. The DNA of the CDR3 is TGTGCCAGTAGTGTGACAGGGGAGGAAAAACTGTTTTTT.

CDR3 DNA sequence: TGTGCCAGCAGCTTAGCCGTGACAGGGGGCCCGTACTTC. Residues: CASSLAVTGGPYF. The rearrangement uses TRBV7-9 and TRBJ2-7; 10 bases are shared with TRBD1. CDR1 and CDR2 (germline): SEHNR, FQNEAQ (reference sequence). Trimming at V came to 0 bases and at J to 12 bases, leaving 5 bases not matched to a gene. The CDR3 spans 13 residues.

The chain links TRBV5-1 to TRBJ2-7; TRBD2 is a possible D gene (6 bases). The CDR3 contains 14 residues. The V gene's germline CDR1 is SGHRS and CDR2 YFSETQ. The V end was cut by 0 bases, the J end by 3 bases, with 10 bases between. CDR3 amino acids: CASSLEGGIYEQYF. In DNA, the CDR3 is TGCGCCAGCAGCTTGGAAGGCGGGATCTACGAGCAGTACTTC.

The V gene is TRBV12-5, the J gene TRBJ2-5, with a weak D call TRBD2 (5 bases). This CDR3 has 18 residues. The ends were cut back, 7 bases at V and 3 bases at J, with 27 bases in the middle. Per germline, CDR1 LGHNT and CDR2 FRNRAP. The CDR3 DNA is TGTGCTAGTGTCCCTAACTGTCGGGAACCTTCAAGGGAAGAGACCCAGTACTTC. Translated, it gives CASVPNCREPSREETQYF.

The rearrangement links TRBV5-6 to TRBJ1-1; D gene ambiguous. CDR1 and CDR2 (germline): SGHDT, YYEEEE. The CDR3 runs 14 residues. V was pared by 7 bases and J by 7 bases, with 20 bases between. CDR3 amino acids: CASSPLRAGSEAFF. CDR3 coding DNA: TGTGCCAGCTCCCCCCTGAGGGCAGGTAGTGAAGCTTTCTTT.

This chain joins TRBV5-4 and TRBJ1-5; 10 bases are shared with TRBD1. The CDR3 contains 14 residues. The junction had 3 bases not matched to a gene; V was cut back by 4 bases and J by 5 bases. Germline V gives CDR1 SGHNT, CDR2 YYREEE (reference sequence). The CDR3 DNA reads as TGTGCCAGCAGCCGTGGGACAGGGGATCAGCCCCAGCATTTT. Translating gives CASSRGTGDQPQHF.

Of note for this clone: Germline and junction disagree at one end, which may indicate a read error. The chain is built from TRBV19 and TRBJ2-2; 10 positions agree with TRBD2. The CDR3 spans 15 residues. CDR1 is LNHDA and CDR2 is SQIVND in the germline V gene (reference sequence). CDR3 protein: CASSTSGIRPGELFF. CDR3 sequence (DNA): TGTGCCAGCAGTACTAGCGGGATCCGTCCCGGGGAGCTGTTTTTT.

This clone was counted a single time. A junction boundary mismatches the germline segment, possibly from a read error. The chain couples TRBV19 to TRBJ2-3, with a weak D call TRBD2 (6 bases). CDR1 is LNHDA and CDR2 is SQIVND in the germline V gene (reference sequence). This CDR3 spans 13 amino acids. The CDR3 DNA reads TGTGCCAGTAGTATAGATGCCGGGACTCAGACGCATTTT. It translates to CASSIDAGTQTHF.

The chain is built from TRBV27 and TRBJ1-5; the D gene is possibly TRBD1 (6 bases). Trimming pared 4 bases from V and 0 bases from J, leaving 13 bases between. The CDR3 extends over 16 amino acids. Per germline, CDR1 MNHEY and CDR2 SMNVEV (reference sequence). The CDR3 DNA reads TGTGCCAGCAGTTCTTGGACAGCCCTTAGCAATCAGCCCCAGCATTTT. This translates into CASSSWTALSNQPQHF.

The V and J genes are TRBV28 and TRBJ2-6; no clear D. The CDR3 spans 17 residues. Trimming took off 2 bases at V and 0 bases at J, with 11 bases between the two ends. From germline, CDR1 is MDHEN and CDR2 SYDVKM. DNA of the CDR3: TGTGCCAGCAGTTTAGAGGCGGTACCCTCTGGGGCCAACGTCCTGACTTTC. Its translation: CASSLEAVPSGANVLTF.

V gene TRBV5-5 combines with J gene TRBJ2-1; D remains unclear. CDR3 length: 13 residues. Germline assignment: CDR1 SGHKS and CDR2 YYEKEE (reference sequence). The germline V and J ends were trimmed by 3 bases and 6 bases, with 10 bases remaining between them. CDR3 region: CASSSVLGNEQFF. The DNA for the CDR3 is TGTGCCAGCAGCTCGGTCCTTGGCAATGAGCAGTTCTTC.

The chain carries TRBV28 and TRBJ1-2; D is undetermined. The CDR3 spans 11 residues. V was clipped by 5 bases and J by 8 bases, with 9 bases between them. Per the germline V gene, CDR1 is MDHEN and CDR2 is SYDVKM. The CDR3 DNA follows: TGTGCCAGCAGTAACCCGAGAGGCTACACCTTC. Translated: CASSNPRGYTF.

The chain recombines TRBV10-3 with TRBJ1-3, with D tentatively TRBD1 (6 bases). This CDR3 contains 13 residues. CDR1 is ENHRY, CDR2 SYGVKD, per germline. Trimming took off 10 bases at V and 0 bases at J, with 10 bases between the two ends. The chain's CDR3 is CATTGTSGNTIYF. The CDR3 DNA follows: TGTGCCACCACAGGGACCTCTGGAAACACCATATATTTT.

DNA for the CDR3: TGTGCCAGCTCACCGGACAGGGGGATTTCCTACGAGCAGTACTTC. It codes for CASSPDRGISYEQYF. The chain is built from TRBV18 and TRBJ2-7; 10 nucleotides agree with TRBD1. The CDR3 spans 15 residues. Germline assignment: CDR1 KGHSH and CDR2 LQKENI. After removal of 3 bases from V and 1 base from J, the junction contained 3 bases not matched to a gene.